This T cell receptor beta chain was identified in a study of cytomegalovirus exposure and HLA in healthy donors. Findings and caveats of the study: The study listed 164 cytomegalovirus-associated TCR beta chains. A later analysis found first-cohort TCR clusters tended to co-occur in the approximately 110 validation repertoires. Among the CMV-associated chains, three were confirmed in vitro as specific for CMV antigens.

Assay: immunoSEQ multiplex PCR; the TCRdb copy retains only in-frame clones and omits some. The sample consists of 75,000 to 95,000 clones, 95% to 97% of them appearing once. Of note for this clone: Its matching antigen is unknown.

The ends were cut back, 2 bases at V and 4 bases at J, with 9 bases in the middle. The CDR3 is made up of 13 amino acids. Germline lookup yields CDR1 GTSNPN and CDR2 SVGIG (reference sequence). The V and J genes are TRBV30 and TRBJ1-3, with D unresolved. The sequence was collected from a man between 18 and 29 years old in good health and CMV-seronegative. The sequencing sample was made of PBMCs. The CDR3, as DNA: TGTGCCTGGAGTACAGTGTTCGGAAACACCATATATTTT. Protein: CAWSTVFGNTIYF.